Listed below are T cell receptor beta chains from one sample, sequenced in a study of long-term antiretroviral therapy in people with HIV. Repertoires were generated with immunoSEQ multiplex PCR, while TCRdb's copy carries only in-frame clones and drops some. Of about 9,700 clones in the sample, roughly 70% are singletons; the top ten hold 20% to 25%. Sequenced here: unsorted PBMCs, sampled 1.8 years before starting antiretroviral therapy. These receptors all come from a man aged 35 to 55 with HIV. CDR3s include the opening cysteine and the closing phenylalanine or tryptophan. The order of the fields is clone size, J gene, D gene, V gene, CDR3 protein, CDR3 DNA. A D gene is named only where the DNA matches it firmly. Only part of the rows carry a size: once, few, many, or a class if the clone is expanded.

clone size: .; J gene: TRBJ1-2; D gene: .; V gene: TRBV9; CDR3 protein: CASSVDGAREYGYTF; CDR3 DNA: TGTGCCAGCAGCGTAGACGGGGCAAGAGAGTATGGCTACACCTTC
clone size: once; J gene: TRBJ2-2; D gene: .; V gene: TRBV15; CDR3 protein: CATSRDQATGELFF; CDR3 DNA: TGTGCCACCAGCAGAGATCAAGCCACCGGGGAGCTGTTTTTT
clone size: .; J gene: TRBJ1-1; D gene: TRBD1; V gene: TRBV9; CDR3 protein: CASSVTGTGAWTEAFF; CDR3 DNA: TGTGCCAGCAGCGTAACCGGGACAGGGGCTTGGACTGAAGCTTTCTTT
clone size: once; J gene: TRBJ1-5; D gene: .; V gene: TRBV27; CDR3 protein: CASSLGRGRYQPQHF; CDR3 DNA: TGTGCCAGCAGTTTAGGGAGGGGAAGGTATCAGCCCCAGCATTTT
clone size: .; J gene: TRBJ1-3; D gene: .; V gene: TRBV9; CDR3 protein: CASSSRQGNTIYF; CDR3 DNA: TGTGCCAGCAGCTCGCGCCAGGGGAACACCATATATTTT
clone size: .; J gene: TRBJ1-5; D gene: .; V gene: TRBV10-2; CDR3 protein: CASSLVGWDQPQHF; CDR3 DNA: TGCGCCAGCAGCCTCGTGGGTTGGGATCAGCCCCAGCATTTT
clone size: once; J gene: TRBJ1-1; D gene: .; V gene: TRBV19; CDR3 protein: CASSMGSGGTEAFF; CDR3 DNA: TGTGCCAGTAGTATGGGCTCCGGGGGGACTGAAGCTTTCTTT
clone size: .; J gene: TRBJ2-1; D gene: TRBD1; V gene: TRBV27; CDR3 protein: CASSFWQGALINEQFF; CDR3 DNA: TGTGCCAGCAGTTTTTGGCAGGGGGCGCTCATCAATGAGCAGTTCTTC
clone size: .; J gene: TRBJ1-1; D gene: .; V gene: TRBV2; CDR3 protein: CASSLGLGGNTEAFF; CDR3 DNA: TGTGCCAGCAGCTTGGGGCTAGGCGGGAACACTGAAGCTTTCTTT
clone size: .; J gene: TRBJ1-4; D gene: .; V gene: TRBV10-3; CDR3 protein: CATRVEGPNEKLFF; CDR3 DNA: TGTGCCACCCGGGTTGAGGGCCCGAATGAAAAACTGTTTTTT
clone size: .; J gene: TRBJ1-5; D gene: .; V gene: TRBV7-2; CDR3 protein: CASSPDNSNQPQHF; CDR3 DNA: TGTGCCAGCAGCCCGGACAATAGCAATCAGCCCCAGCATTTT
clone size: .; J gene: TRBJ2-1; D gene: TRBD1; V gene: TRBV2; CDR3 protein: CASGGQGIDEQFF; CDR3 DNA: TGTGCCAGCGGGGGACAGGGGATCGATGAGCAGTTCTTC
clone size: once; J gene: TRBJ2-1; D gene: .; V gene: TRBV7-8; CDR3 protein: CASSLRLGPGNEQFF; CDR3 DNA: TGTGCCAGCAGCTTACGGTTAGGCCCAGGCAATGAGCAGTTCTTC
clone size: .; J gene: TRBJ1-1; D gene: .; V gene: TRBV11-3; CDR3 protein: CASSQEVTEAFF; CDR3 DNA: TGTGCCAGCAGCCAAGAGGTCACTGAAGCTTTCTTT
clone size: .; J gene: TRBJ2-2; D gene: .; V gene: TRBV5-1; CDR3 protein: CASSLAEQNTGELFF; CDR3 DNA: TGCGCCAGCAGCTTGGCCGAGCAGAACACCGGGGAGCTGTTTTTT
clone size: .; J gene: TRBJ1-1; D gene: TRBD1; V gene: TRBV7-2; CDR3 protein: CASSAQRLQGAEAFF; CDR3 DNA: TGTGCCAGCAGCGCCCAGAGGCTGCAGGGGGCTGAAGCTTTCTTT
clone size: .; J gene: TRBJ1-1; D gene: .; V gene: TRBV30; CDR3 protein: CAWKPERTEAFF; CDR3 DNA: TGTGCCTGGAAACCGGAGAGGACTGAAGCTTTCTTT
clone size: .; J gene: TRBJ1-1; D gene: .; V gene: TRBV5-1; CDR3 protein: CASSLQGGLSEAFF; CDR3 DNA: TGCGCCAGCAGCTTACAGGGCGGGTTATCTGAAGCTTTCTTT
clone size: .; J gene: TRBJ2-4; D gene: .; V gene: TRBV5-5; CDR3 protein: CASSRVSPDIQYF; CDR3 DNA: TGTGCCAGCAGCCGTGTCAGCCCGGACATTCAGTACTTC
clone size: .; J gene: TRBJ1-2; D gene: TRBD1; V gene: TRBV5-6; CDR3 protein: CASSYPPPGGIEGYTF; CDR3 DNA: TGTGCCAGCAGCTACCCACCCCCAGGGGGCATTGAGGGCTACACCTTC
clone size: .; J gene: TRBJ1-2; D gene: .; V gene: TRBV4-1; CDR3 protein: CASSLKEAADYGYTF; CDR3 DNA: TGCGCCAGCAGCCTAAAGGAGGCGGCGGACTATGGCTACACCTTC
clone size: .; J gene: TRBJ2-5; D gene: TRBD1; V gene: TRBV18; CDR3 protein: CASSPPGTGGEETQYF; CDR3 DNA: TGTGCCAGCTCACCACCGGGGACAGGGGGCGAGGAGACCCAGTACTTC
clone size: .; J gene: TRBJ1-2; D gene: .; V gene: TRBV7-2; CDR3 protein: CASSIHAHGQVNYGYTF; CDR3 DNA: TGTGCCAGCAGCATCCACGCCCACGGTCAGGTGAACTATGGCTACACCTTC
clone size: .; J gene: TRBJ1-3; D gene: .; V gene: TRBV10-3; CDR3 protein: CAISEGLVNYGNTIYF; CDR3 DNA: TGTGCCATCAGTGAGGGACTGGTGAACTATGGAAACACCATATATTTT
clone size: once; J gene: TRBJ1-2; D gene: .; V gene: TRBV6-1; CDR3 protein: CASKRNTLYGYTF; CDR3 DNA: TGTGCCAGCAAACGGAACACCCTCTATGGCTACACCTTC
clone size: few; J gene: TRBJ1-2; D gene: .; V gene: TRBV5-1; CDR3 protein: CASSLEGVGGYTF; CDR3 DNA: TGCGCCAGCAGCTTGGAAGGGGTTGGAGGCTACACCTTC
clone size: .; J gene: TRBJ1-2; D gene: .; V gene: TRBV5-1; CDR3 protein: CASSWPGSSYGYTF; CDR3 DNA: TGCGCCAGCAGCTGGCCGGGATCTTCCTATGGCTACACCTTC
clone size: few; J gene: TRBJ2-2; D gene: TRBD2; V gene: TRBV5-4; CDR3 protein: CASSLGLAGGNTGELFF; CDR3 DNA: TGTGCCAGCAGCCTTGGACTAGCGGGGGGGAACACCGGGGAGCTGTTTTTT
clone size: .; J gene: TRBJ1-2; D gene: .; V gene: TRBV20-1; CDR3 protein: CSAAGGYGYTF; CDR3 DNA: TGCAGTGCCGCGGGCGGCTATGGCTACACCTTC
clone size: .; J gene: TRBJ2-1; D gene: .; V gene: TRBV7-3; CDR3 protein: CASSLSPGIYNEQFF; CDR3 DNA: TGTGCCAGCAGCTTAAGTCCAGGGATATACAATGAGCAGTTCTTC
clone size: .; J gene: TRBJ1-5; D gene: .; V gene: TRBV6-6; CDR3 protein: CASSYGGNQPQHF; CDR3 DNA: TGTGCCAGCAGTTACGGGGGAAATCAGCCCCAGCATTTT
clone size: .; J gene: TRBJ2-7; D gene: .; V gene: TRBV10-2; CDR3 protein: CASSVPGGEYEQYF; CDR3 DNA: TGCGCCAGCAGTGTCCCTGGGGGCGAATACGAGCAGTACTTC
clone size: .; J gene: TRBJ1-6; D gene: .; V gene: TRBV18; CDR3 protein: CASSLGGTANSPLHF; CDR3 DNA: TGTGCCAGCTCACTGGGTGGAACAGCTAATTCACCCCTCCACTTT